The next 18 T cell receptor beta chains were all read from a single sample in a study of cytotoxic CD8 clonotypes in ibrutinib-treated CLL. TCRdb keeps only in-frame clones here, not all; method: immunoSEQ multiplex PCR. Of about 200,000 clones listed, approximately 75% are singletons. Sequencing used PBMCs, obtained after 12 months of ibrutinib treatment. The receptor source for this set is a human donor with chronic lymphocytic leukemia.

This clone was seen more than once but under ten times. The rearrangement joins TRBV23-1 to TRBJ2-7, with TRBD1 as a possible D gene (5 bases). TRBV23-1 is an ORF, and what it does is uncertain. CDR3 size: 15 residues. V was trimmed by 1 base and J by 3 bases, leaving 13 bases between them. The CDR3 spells CASSQFGQGYYEQYF. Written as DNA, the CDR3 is TGCGCCAGCAGTCAATTCGGGCAGGGCTACTACGAGCAGTACTTC.

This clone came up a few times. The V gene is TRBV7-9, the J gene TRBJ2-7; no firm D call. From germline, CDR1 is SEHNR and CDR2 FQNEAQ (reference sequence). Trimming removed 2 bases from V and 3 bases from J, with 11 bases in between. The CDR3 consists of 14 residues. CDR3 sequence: CASSLNWDVYEQYF. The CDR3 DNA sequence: TGTGCCAGCAGCTTAAATTGGGATGTCTACGAGCAGTACTTC.

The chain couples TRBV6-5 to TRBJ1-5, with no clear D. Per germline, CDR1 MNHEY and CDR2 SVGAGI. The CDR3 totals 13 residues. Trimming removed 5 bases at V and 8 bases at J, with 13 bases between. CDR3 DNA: TGTGCCAGCAGTGGCAACCGGGCTGAGCCCCAGCATTTT. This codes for CASSGNRAEPQHF.

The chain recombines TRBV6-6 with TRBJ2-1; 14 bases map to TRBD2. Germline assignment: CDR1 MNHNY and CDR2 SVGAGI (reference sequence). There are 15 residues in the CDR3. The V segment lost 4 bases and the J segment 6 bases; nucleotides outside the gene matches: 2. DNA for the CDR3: TGTGCCAGCAGTTTGACTAGCGGGGGGGCCAATGAGCAGTTCTTC. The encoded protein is CASSLTSGGANEQFF.

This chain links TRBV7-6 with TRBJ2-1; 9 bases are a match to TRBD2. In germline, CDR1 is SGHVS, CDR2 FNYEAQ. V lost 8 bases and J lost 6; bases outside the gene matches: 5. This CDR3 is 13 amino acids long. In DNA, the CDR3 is TGTGCCAGCGGGCTAGCGGGACCCAATGAGCAGTTCTTC. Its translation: CASGLAGPNEQFF.

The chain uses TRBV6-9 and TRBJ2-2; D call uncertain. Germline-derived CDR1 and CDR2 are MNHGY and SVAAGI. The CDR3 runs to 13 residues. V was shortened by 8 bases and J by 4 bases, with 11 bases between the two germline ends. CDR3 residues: CASPGIPTGELFF. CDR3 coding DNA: TGTGCCAGCCCTGGGATTCCCACCGGGGAGCTGTTTTTT.

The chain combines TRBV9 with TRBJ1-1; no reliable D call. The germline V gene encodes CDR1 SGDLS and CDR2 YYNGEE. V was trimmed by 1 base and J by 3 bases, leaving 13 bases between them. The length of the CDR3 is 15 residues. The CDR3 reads CASSVTSKLDTEAFF. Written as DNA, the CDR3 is TGTGCCAGCAGCGTAACTTCGAAGTTGGACACTGAAGCTTTCTTT. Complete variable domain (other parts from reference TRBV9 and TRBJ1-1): DSGVTQTPKHLITATGQRVTLRCSPRSGDLSVYWYQQSLDQGLQFLIQYYNGEERAKGNILERFSAQQFPDLHSELNLSSLELGDSALYFCASSVTSKLDTEAFFGQGTRLTVV.

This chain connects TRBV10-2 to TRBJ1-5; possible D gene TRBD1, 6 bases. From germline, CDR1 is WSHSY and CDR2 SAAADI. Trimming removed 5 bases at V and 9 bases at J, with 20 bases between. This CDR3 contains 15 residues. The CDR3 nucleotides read TGCGCCAGCAGTCAAAAATGGGACACGCCGGGGCCCCAGCATTTT. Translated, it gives CASSQKWDTPGPQHF.

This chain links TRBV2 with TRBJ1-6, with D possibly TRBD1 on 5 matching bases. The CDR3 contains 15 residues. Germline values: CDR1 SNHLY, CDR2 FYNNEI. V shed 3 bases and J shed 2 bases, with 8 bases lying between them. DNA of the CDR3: TGTGCCAGCAGTGACCTGGGGGCCTATAATTCACCCCTCCACTTT. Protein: CASSDLGAYNSPLHF.

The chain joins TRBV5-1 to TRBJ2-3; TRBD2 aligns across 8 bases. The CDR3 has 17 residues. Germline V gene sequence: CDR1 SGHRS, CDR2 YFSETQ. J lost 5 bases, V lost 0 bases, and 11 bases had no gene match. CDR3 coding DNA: TGCGCCAGCAGCTTGGCCGTGTGGGGGCGGGAGGAAGATACGCAGTATTTT. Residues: CASSLAVWGREEDTQYF.

CDR3 DNA: TGTGCCAGCTCACCGGCGGCAGGAACATCCTACGAGCAGTACTTC. It yields the protein CASSPAAGTSYEQYF. J is TRBJ2-7 and V is TRBV18; D is undetermined. The CDR3 has 15 amino acids. V was pared by 3 bases and J by 1 base, with 13 bases between. Germline CDR1 is KGHSH and CDR2 is LQKENI.

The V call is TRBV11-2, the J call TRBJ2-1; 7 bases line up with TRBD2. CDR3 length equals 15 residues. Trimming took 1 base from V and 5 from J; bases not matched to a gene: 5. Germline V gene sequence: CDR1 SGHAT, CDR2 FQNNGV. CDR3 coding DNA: TGTGCCAGCAGCTTAGCTCTAGCGGCCAACAATGAGCAGTTCTTC. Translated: CASSLALAANNEQFF.

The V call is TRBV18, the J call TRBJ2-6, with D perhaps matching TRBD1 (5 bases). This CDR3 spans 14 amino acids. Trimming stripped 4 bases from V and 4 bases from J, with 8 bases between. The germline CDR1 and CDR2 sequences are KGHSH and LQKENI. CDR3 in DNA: TGTGCCAGCTCACTCAGGGCAGGGGCCAACGTCCTGACTTTC. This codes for CASSLRAGANVLTF.

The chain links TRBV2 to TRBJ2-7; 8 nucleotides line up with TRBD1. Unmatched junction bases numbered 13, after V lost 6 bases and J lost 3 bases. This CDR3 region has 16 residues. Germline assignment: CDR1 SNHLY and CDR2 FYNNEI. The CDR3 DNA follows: TGTGCCAGCAGCGAAATCTCCGGGACAGGACTCTACGAGCAGTACTTC. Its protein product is CASSEISGTGLYEQYF.

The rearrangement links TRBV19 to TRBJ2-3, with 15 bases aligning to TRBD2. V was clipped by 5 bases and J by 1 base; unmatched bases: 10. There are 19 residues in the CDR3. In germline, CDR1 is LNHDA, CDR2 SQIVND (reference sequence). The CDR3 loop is CASSPGLAGGLGGTDTQYF. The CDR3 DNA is TGTGCCAGTAGTCCTGGACTAGCGGGGGGGCTGGGCGGCACAGATACGCAGTATTTT.

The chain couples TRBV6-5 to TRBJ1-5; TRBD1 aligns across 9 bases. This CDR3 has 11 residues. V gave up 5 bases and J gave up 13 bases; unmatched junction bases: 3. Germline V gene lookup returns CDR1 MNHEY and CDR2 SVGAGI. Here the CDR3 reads CASSGDRVQHF. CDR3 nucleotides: TGTGCCAGCAGTGGGGACAGGGTACAGCATTTT.

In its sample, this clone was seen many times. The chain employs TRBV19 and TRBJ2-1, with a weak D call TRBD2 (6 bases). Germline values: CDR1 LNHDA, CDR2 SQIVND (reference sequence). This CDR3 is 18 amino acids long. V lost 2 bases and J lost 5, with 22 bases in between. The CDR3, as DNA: TGTGCCAGTAGTATAACCTCACAGACTAGTCGTATAGACAATGAGCAGTTCTTC. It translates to CASSITSQTSRIDNEQFF. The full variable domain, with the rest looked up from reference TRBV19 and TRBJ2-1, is DGGITQSPKYLFRKEGQNVTLSCEQNLNHDAMYWYRQDPGQGLRLIYYSQIVNDFQKGDIAEGYSVSREKKESFPLTVTSAQKNPTAFYLCASSITSQTSRIDNEQFFGPGTRLTVL.

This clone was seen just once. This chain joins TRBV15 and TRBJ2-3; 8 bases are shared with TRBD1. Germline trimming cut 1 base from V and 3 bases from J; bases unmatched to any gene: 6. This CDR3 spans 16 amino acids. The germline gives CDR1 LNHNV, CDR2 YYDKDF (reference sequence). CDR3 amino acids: CATSRGPGQATDTQYF. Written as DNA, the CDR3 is TGTGCCACCAGCAGAGGACCGGGACAGGCTACAGATACGCAGTATTTT.